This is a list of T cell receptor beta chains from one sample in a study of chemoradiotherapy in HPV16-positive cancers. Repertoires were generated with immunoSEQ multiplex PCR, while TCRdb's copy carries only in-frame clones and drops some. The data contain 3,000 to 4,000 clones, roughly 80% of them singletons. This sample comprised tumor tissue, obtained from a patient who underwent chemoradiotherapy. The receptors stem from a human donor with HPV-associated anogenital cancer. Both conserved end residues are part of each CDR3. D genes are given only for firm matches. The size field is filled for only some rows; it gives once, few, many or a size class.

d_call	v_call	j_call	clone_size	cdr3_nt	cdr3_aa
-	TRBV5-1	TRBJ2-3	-	TGCGCCAGCAGCTTGTGGGGGGATAGCACAGATACGCAGTATTTT	CASSLWGDSTDTQYF
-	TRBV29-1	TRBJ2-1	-	TGCAGCGTTGGCAGGGGTAATGAGCAGTTCTTC	CSVGRGNEQFF
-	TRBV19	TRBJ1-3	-	TGTGCCAGTATAGCGGGCAGCCCTGGGGACACCATATATTTT	CASIAGSPGDTIYF
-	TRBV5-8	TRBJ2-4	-	TGTGCCAGCAGCTTATCCGGGACAGCGGGACTCATTCAGTACTTC	CASSLSGTAGLIQYF
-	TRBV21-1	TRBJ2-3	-	TGTGCCAGCAATAGACTAGGTGGGGATACGCAGTATTTT	CASNRLGGDTQYF
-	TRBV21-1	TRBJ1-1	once	TGTGCCAGCAGCAACCACTCCATCGGCACTCCCCCTGAAGCTTTCTTT	CASSNHSIGTPPEAFF
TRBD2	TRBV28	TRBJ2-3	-	TGTGCCAGCAGTTTAGCGGGGGGGGGCACAGATACGCAGTATTTT	CASSLAGGGTDTQYF
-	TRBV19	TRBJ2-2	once	TGTGCCAGTAGTACAAGGTCCGGACATAACACCGGGGAGCTGTTTTTT	CASSTRSGHNTGELFF
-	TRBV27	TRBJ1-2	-	TGTGCCAGCAGACGCACTGGACCCCCTGATGGCTACACCTTC	CASRRTGPPDGYTF
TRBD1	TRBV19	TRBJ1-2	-	TGTGCCAGTAGTACCACTGGGACAGGGGGCCGATTTAACTATGGCTACACCTTC	CASSTTGTGGRFNYGYTF
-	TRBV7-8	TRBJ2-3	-	TGTGCCAGCAGCCCAGACACAGGGACAGATACGCAGTATTTT	CASSPDTGTDTQYF